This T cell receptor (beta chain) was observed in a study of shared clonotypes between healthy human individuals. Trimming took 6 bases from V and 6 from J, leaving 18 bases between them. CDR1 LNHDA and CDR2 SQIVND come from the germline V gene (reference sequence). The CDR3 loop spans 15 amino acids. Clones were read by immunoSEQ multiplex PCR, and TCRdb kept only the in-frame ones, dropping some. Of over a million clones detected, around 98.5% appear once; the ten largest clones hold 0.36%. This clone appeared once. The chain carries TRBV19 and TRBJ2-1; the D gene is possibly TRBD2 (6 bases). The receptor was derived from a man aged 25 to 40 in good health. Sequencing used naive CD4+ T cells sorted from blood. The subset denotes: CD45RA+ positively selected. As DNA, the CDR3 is TGTGCCAGTAGCACGGGGGTAGGCCGCCTCAATGAGCAGTTCTTC. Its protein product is CASSTGVGRLNEQFF.